These 23 T cell receptor beta chains share one sample of origin, sequenced in a study of blood T cell repertoires in COVID-19. Assay used: immunoSEQ multiplex PCR; TCRdb lists only in-frame clones, some missing. The sample shows about 240,000 clones, around 88% of them seen only once. What was sequenced was peripheral blood. All receptors derive from an elderly man with acute or convalescent COVID-19.

V usage is TRBV28 and J usage is TRBJ2-4, with unresolved D. Trimming removed 3 bases at V and 0 bases at J, with 9 bases between. The CDR3 extends over 15 amino acids. The germline CDR1 and CDR2 sequences are MDHEN and SYDVKM. The CDR3 loop is CASSFDTLAKNIQYF. The CDR3 coding sequence is TGTGCCAGCAGTTTTGACACCTTAGCCAAAAACATTCAGTACTTC.

The V gene is TRBV7-2, the J gene TRBJ2-7; 9 bases fit TRBD2. The germline V gene has CDR1 SGHTA and CDR2 FQGNSA. The CDR3 sequence is 15 residues long. V lost 4 bases and J lost 1; bases outside the gene matches: 5. CDR3 sequence reads: CASSSQRGASYEQYF. The CDR3 nucleotides read TGTGCCAGCAGCTCTCAGCGGGGGGCTTCCTACGAGCAGTACTTC. Looking up the rest from reference TRBV7-2 and TRBJ2-7 gives the full variable domain: GAGVSQSPSNKVTEKGKDVELRCDPISGHTALYWYRQSLGQGLEFLIYFQGNSAPDKSGLPSDRFSAERTGGSVSTLTIQRTQQEDSAVYLCASSSQRGASYEQYFGPGTRLTVT.

This sequence joins TRBV12-3 or TRBV12-4 and TRBJ1-4; TRBD1 is a possible D gene (5 bases). The V end lost 7 bases, the J end lost 7 bases, and 13 bases lay between the germline ends. The CDR3 totals 13 residues. DNA of the CDR3: TGTGCCAGCACTCTTTGGGGGGGTGAAAAACTGTTTTTT. As protein: CASTLWGGEKLFF.

The chain joins TRBV4-2 to TRBJ1-6; no definite D call. V lost 0 bases, J lost 13 bases, and 13 bases lay in between. There are 14 residues in the CDR3. The germline V gene encodes CDR1 LGHNA and CDR2 YNFKEQ. DNA for the CDR3: TGTGCCAGCAGCCAAGATCCACGCGGGAATCCCCTCCACTTT. Encoded protein: CASSQDPRGNPLHF.

The J gene is TRBJ1-6, the V gene TRBV6-5; perhaps TRBD1 as D (6 bases). Germline values: CDR1 MNHEY, CDR2 SVGAGI. The V and J ends lost 6 bases and 10 bases respectively, with 16 bases between them. There are 14 residues in the CDR3. CDR3 in amino acids: CASRLGGARSPLHF. CDR3 bases: TGTGCCAGCAGGCTGGGGGGGGCGAGGTCACCCCTCCACTTT.

The chain has TRBV5-1 and TRBJ2-5, with a possible D match to TRBD1 (5 bases). V shed 0 bases and J shed 3 bases, with 12 bases lying between them. Germline V gene data show CDR1 as SGHRS and CDR2 as YFSETQ. There are 15 residues in the CDR3. The CDR3 protein is CASSLVRSREETQYF. CDR3 sequence (DNA): TGCGCCAGCAGCTTGGTTAGAAGCAGGGAAGAGACCCAGTACTTC.

The chain joins TRBV14 to TRBJ1-2; no firm D call. The CDR3 extends over 14 amino acids. Germline V gene data show CDR1 as SGHDN and CDR2 as FVKESK. V was pared by 0 bases and J by 4 bases, with 9 bases between. The chain's CDR3 is CASSQDPDIYGYTF. CDR3 bases: TGTGCCAGCAGCCAAGACCCTGACATCTATGGCTACACCTTC.

J is TRBJ1-6 and V is TRBV19, with D perhaps TRBD1 (5 bases). Trimming removed 3 bases at V and 2 bases at J, with 5 bases between. From germline, CDR1 is LNHDA and CDR2 SQIVND (reference sequence). The CDR3 spans 14 residues. Written as DNA, the CDR3 is TGTGCCAGTAGTATGACAGCCTATAATTCACCCCTCCACTTT. This gives the protein CASSMTAYNSPLHF.

V gene TRBV7-9 combines with J gene TRBJ2-7; 7 nucleotides line up with TRBD1. CDR3 length: 14 amino acids. Looked up from germline, CDR1 is SEHNR and CDR2 is FQNEAQ (reference sequence). V shed 2 bases and J 2 bases; nucleotides not matched to a gene: 3. As DNA, the CDR3 is TGTGCCAGCAGCTTAAGCGACAGGGCCTACGAGCAGTACTTC. Amino acid sequence: CASSLSDRAYEQYF.

CDR3 protein: CASSQERGRAATGELFF. For the CDR3, the DNA is TGCGCCAGCAGCCAAGAGAGGGGGAGGGCAGCCACCGGGGAGCTGTTTTTT. The V and J genes are TRBV4-1 and TRBJ2-2, with D possibly matching TRBD2 (7 bases). Trimming stripped 0 bases from V and 4 bases from J, with 15 bases between. The V gene's germline CDR1 is MGHRA and CDR2 YSYEKL. The CDR3 length is 17 residues.

The count of this clone is one. The rearrangement links TRBV28 to TRBJ2-1, with 10 bases aligning to TRBD1. Germline V lookup: CDR1 MDHEN, CDR2 SYDVKM. The V segment lost 2 bases and the J segment 15 bases; nucleotides outside the gene matches: 10. The CDR3 covers 14 residues. The CDR3 region is CASSLTGQGRGSFF. In DNA form, the CDR3 reads TGTGCCAGCAGTTTAACGGGACAGGGGCGCGGTTCGTTCTTC. The whole variable domain, filled in from reference TRBV28 and TRBJ2-1, reads DVKVTQSSRYLVKRTGEKVFLECVQDMDHENMFWYRQDPGLGLRLIYFSYDVKMKEKGDIPEGYSVSREKKERFSLILESASTNQTSMYLCASSLTGQGRGSFFGPGTRLTVL.

As regards this clone: Other DNA variants within this sample encode the same CDR3. The rearrangement uses TRBV5-1 and TRBJ1-2; D gene unclear. V gave up 1 base and J gave up 3 bases, with 7 bases separating them. Looked up from germline, CDR1 is SGHRS and CDR2 is YFSETQ. CDR3 length: 13 residues. The CDR3 DNA reads as TGCGCCAGCAGCTTGTTGGGCGACTATGGCTACACCTTC. Protein sequence: CASSLLGDYGYTF. The entire variable domain, with the rest obtained from reference TRBV5-1 and TRBJ1-2, is as follows: KAGVTQTPRYLIKTRGQQVTLSCSPISGHRSVSWYQQTPGQGLQFLFEYFSETQRNKGNFPGRFSGRQFSNSRSEMNVSTLELGDSALYLCASSLLGDYGYTFGSGTRLTVV.

CDR3 bases: TGCGCCAGCAGCCCCGGGACAGGGGAGACTGAAGCTTTCTTT. The encoded protein is CASSPGTGETEAFF. This chain connects TRBV5-1 to TRBJ1-1; 10 nucleotides line up with TRBD1. The J segment lost 5 bases and the V segment lost 4 bases, leaving 5 bases of the junction unmatched. The germline V gene has CDR1 SGHRS and CDR2 YFSETQ. The CDR3 sequence is 14 residues long.

V and J are TRBV10-3 and TRBJ1-1; 9 nucleotides agree with TRBD1. The CDR3 has 15 residues. Germline loops: CDR1 ENHRY, CDR2 SYGVKD. Trimming cost V 7 bases and J 5 bases; bases outside gene matches: 11. The CDR3 protein is CAIKPSGTGNTEAFF. For the CDR3, the DNA is TGTGCCATCAAGCCCTCCGGGACAGGGAATACTGAAGCTTTCTTT.

This rearrangement joins TRBV6-1 to TRBJ1-3, with TRBD1 matching over 10 bases. This CDR3 comprises 16 residues. With V trimmed by 4 bases and J by 8 bases, 11 bases remained unmatched. Germline values: CDR1 MNHNS, CDR2 SASEGT. The CDR3 DNA sequence: TGTGCCAGCAGTGCCGCCGGGACAGGGGATAGAGACACCATATATTTT. It specifies CASSAAGTGDRDTIYF.

The V call is TRBV9, the J call TRBJ1-1; a possible D gene is TRBD1 (6 bases). Trimming took 7 bases from V and 5 from J, leaving 18 bases between them. The CDR3 is made up of 14 amino acids. Germline V gives CDR1 SGDLS, CDR2 YYNGEE. The CDR3 nucleotides read TGTGCCAGCGGACCAGGACAGCTCGGGACTGAAGCTTTCTTT. Protein: CASGPGQLGTEAFF.

The chain uses TRBV12-3 or TRBV12-4 and TRBJ2-2; D not certain. V lost 3 bases and J lost 4, with 6 bases in between. The CDR3 contains 13 residues. CDR3 region: CASSFFSTGELFF. The CDR3 DNA is TGTGCCAGCAGTTTTTTCAGCACCGGGGAGCTGTTTTTT.

This clone showed up just a few times. The chain recombines TRBV6-6 with TRBJ1-1; D possibly corresponds to TRBD1 (5 bases). The ends were cut back, 2 bases at V and 6 bases at J, with 7 bases in the middle. CDR1 MNHNY and CDR2 SVGAGI come from the germline V gene (reference sequence). This CDR3 is built from 12 residues. DNA of the CDR3: TGTGCCAGCAGTTACACACAGGCTGAAGCTTTCTTT. It translates to CASSYTQAEAFF.

This sequence joins TRBV5-1 and TRBJ1-4; 7 bases align to TRBD1. The CDR3 contains 14 residues. V was pared by 3 bases and J by 8 bases, with 7 bases of the junction left unmatched. Germline V gene data show CDR1 as SGHRS and CDR2 as YFSETQ. This CDR3 is CASSSGQAGEKLFF. Here the CDR3 DNA reads TGCGCCAGCAGCTCTGGACAGGCCGGGGAAAAACTGTTTTTT.

The chain recombines TRBV9 with TRBJ2-7, with D tentatively TRBD1 (6 bases). Germline V gives CDR1 SGDLS, CDR2 YYNGEE. The CDR3 is made up of 16 amino acids. The V gene lost 0 bases and the J gene lost 2 bases, with 15 bases spanning the gap. The CDR3 loop is CASSVAGTNPTYEQYF. The CDR3 region has the DNA TGTGCCAGCAGCGTAGCCGGGACAAACCCCACCTACGAGCAGTACTTC. The full variable domain, its missing parts supplied by reference TRBV9 and TRBJ2-7, is DSGVTQTPKHLITATGQRVTLRCSPRSGDLSVYWYQQSLDQGLQFLIQYYNGEERAKGNILERFSAQQFPDLHSELNLSSLELGDSALYFCASSVAGTNPTYEQYFGPGTRLTVT.

This clone was seen just once. The chain is built from TRBV28 and TRBJ2-3, with D possibly matching TRBD1 (6 bases). The CDR3 has 13 amino acids. CDR1 and CDR2 from the germline V gene are MDHEN and SYDVKM. V dropped 4 bases and J dropped 5 bases, with 10 bases sitting between them. The CDR3 coding sequence is TGTGCCAGCAGTTCAGGGACACTAGATACGCAGTATTTT. Translation: CASSSGTLDTQYF.

Here the CDR3 reads CASSLSGGFTNEKLFF. The DNA of the CDR3 is TGTGCCAGCAGTTTATCAGGGGGCTTCACTAATGAAAAACTGTTTTTT. The chain recombines TRBV28 with TRBJ1-4; 8 nucleotides match TRBD1. This CDR3 has 16 residues. CDR1 MDHEN and CDR2 SYDVKM come from the germline V gene. V trimming: 1 base; J trimming: 2 bases; junction bases outside the gene matches: 3.

V and J are TRBV4-1 and TRBJ1-5; no reliable D call. CDR1 and CDR2 from the germline V gene are MGHRA and YSYEKL. The CDR3 sequence is 17 residues long. With 2 bases removed from V and 2 bases from J, the gap between germline ends came to 16 bases. In DNA, the CDR3 is TGCGCCAGCAGCCAAACCTCTGAGTTTTTCGGCAATCAGCCCCAGCATTTT. Amino acids: CASSQTSEFFGNQPQHF.